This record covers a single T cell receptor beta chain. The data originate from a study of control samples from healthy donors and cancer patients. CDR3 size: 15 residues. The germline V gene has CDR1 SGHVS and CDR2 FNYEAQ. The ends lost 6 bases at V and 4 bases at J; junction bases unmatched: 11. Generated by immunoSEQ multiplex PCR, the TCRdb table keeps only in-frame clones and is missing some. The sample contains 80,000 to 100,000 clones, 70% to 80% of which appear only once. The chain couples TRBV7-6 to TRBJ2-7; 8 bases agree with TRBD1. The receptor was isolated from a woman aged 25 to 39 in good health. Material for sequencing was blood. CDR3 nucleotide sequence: TGTGCCAGCAGAGACGCCGGGACAGGTAGTTACGAGCAGTACTTC. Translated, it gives CASRDAGTGSYEQYF.